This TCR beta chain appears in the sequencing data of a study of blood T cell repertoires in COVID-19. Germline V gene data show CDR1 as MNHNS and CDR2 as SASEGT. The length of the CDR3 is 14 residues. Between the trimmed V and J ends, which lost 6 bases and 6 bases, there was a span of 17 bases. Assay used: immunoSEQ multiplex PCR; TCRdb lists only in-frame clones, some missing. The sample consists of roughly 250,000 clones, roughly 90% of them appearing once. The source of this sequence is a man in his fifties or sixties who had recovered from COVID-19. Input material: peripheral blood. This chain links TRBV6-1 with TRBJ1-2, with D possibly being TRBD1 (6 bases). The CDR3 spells CASRYAGASDGYTF. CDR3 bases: TGTGCCAGCAGGTACGCGGGGGCAAGCGATGGCTACACCTTC.